Each of the 15 T cell receptor beta chains below was sequenced from the same sample in a study of shared clonotypes between healthy human individuals. Data came from immunoSEQ multiplex PCR; TCRdb stores just in-frame clones and leaves some out. Of about 450,000 clones in the sample, 79% are singletons; the top ten hold less than 15%. The sample taken for sequencing was PBMCs. The receptor source for this set is a woman in her forties in good health. Some clones in this sample may be carry-over from other donors' samples.

The J gene is TRBJ1-2, the V gene TRBV29-1; 7 nucleotides line up with TRBD1. CDR3 size: 14 residues. CDR1 and CDR2 (germline): SQVTM, ANQGSEA. Trimming took 4 bases from V and 2 from J; bases not matched to a gene: 7. The CDR3 spells CSVGDSNWNYGYTF. The CDR3 region has the DNA TGCAGCGTTGGGGACAGTAACTGGAACTATGGCTACACCTTC. Filled out from reference TRBV29-1 and TRBJ1-2, the complete variable domain reads SAVISQKPSRDICQRGTSLTIQCQVDSQVTMMFWYRQQPGQSLTLIATANQGSEATYESGFVIDKFPISRPNLTFSTLTVSNMSPEDSSIYLCSVGDSNWNYGYTFGSGTRLTVV.

Concerning this clone itself: A much larger clonotype is one base distant, so this may be a read error. The chain carries TRBV9 and TRBJ2-3; 14 positions agree with TRBD2. Germline CDR1 reads SGDLS; CDR2 reads YYNGEE. This CDR3 is built from 15 residues. Trimming cost V 4 bases and J 3 bases; bases outside gene matches: 1. CDR3 nucleotides: TGTGCCAGCAGCCGGACTAGCGGGAGGACAGATACGCAGTATTTT. Translation: CASSRTSGRTDTQYF.

The chain carries TRBV28 and TRBJ2-2, with 11 bases aligning to TRBD1. From germline, CDR1 is MDHEN and CDR2 SYDVKM. The CDR3 is made up of 15 amino acids. Losses at the gene ends were 3 bases for V and 8 bases for J; bases not matched to a gene: 5. The CDR3 spells CASSLRTGGSGELFF. The CDR3 DNA follows: TGTGCCAGCAGTTTGCGGACAGGGGGCAGTGGGGAGCTGTTTTTT.

The chain joins TRBV28 to TRBJ2-7; 9 nucleotides match TRBD2. The CDR3 is 14 residues long. Germline V gene data show CDR1 as MDHEN and CDR2 as SYDVKM. Trimming at V came to 7 bases and at J to 4 bases, leaving 8 bases not matched to a gene. The CDR3 loop is CASKGREGIYEQYF. CDR3 DNA sequence: TGTGCCAGCAAAGGGCGGGAGGGGATTTACGAGCAGTACTTC.

The chain recombines TRBV4-2 with TRBJ1-1; D possibly corresponds to TRBD1 (5 bases). V was trimmed by 4 bases and J by 5 bases, leaving 14 bases between them. Germline V gives CDR1 LGHNA, CDR2 YNFKEQ. The CDR3 runs to 14 residues. CDR3: CASSPRGAWTEAFF. For the CDR3, the DNA is TGTGCCAGCAGCCCTCGAGGGGCTTGGACTGAAGCTTTCTTT.

There are a few counts of this clone. The chain is built from TRBV2 and TRBJ2-3, with 7 bases aligning to TRBD2. Germline trimming cut 7 bases from V and 4 bases from J; bases unmatched to any gene: 11. There are 15 residues in the CDR3. Germline CDR1 and CDR2: SNHLY and FYNNEI. Here the CDR3 reads CASTSRTSMADTQYF. The CDR3 nucleotides read TGTGCCAGCACCTCAAGGACTAGTATGGCAGATACGCAGTATTTT. The variable domain in full, completed from reference TRBV2 and TRBJ2-3, reads EPEVTQTPSHQVTQMGQEVILRCVPISNHLYFYWYRQILGQKVEFLVSFYNNEISEKSEIFDDQFSVERPDGSNFTLKIRSTKLEDSAMYFCASTSRTSMADTQYFGPGTRLTVL.

The V call is TRBV28, the J call TRBJ1-5; D is perhaps TRBD1 (5 bases). With 7 bases removed from V and 0 bases from J, the gap between germline ends came to 10 bases. Germline CDR1 is MDHEN and CDR2 is SYDVKM. This CDR3 has 14 amino acids. The CDR3 DNA follows: TGTGCCAGCACCCTAGACAGTAGCAATCAGCCCCAGCATTTT. This translates into CASTLDSSNQPQHF.

The CDR3 DNA reads TGTGCCAGCTCACCACGCCCGGCTAGCGGACTTAGGGATACGCAGTATTTT. Translation gives CASSPRPASGLRDTQYF. V is TRBV18 and J is TRBJ2-3; 7 bases line up with TRBD2. The junction had 13 bases not matched to a gene; V was cut back by 1 base and J by 6 bases. Germline loops: CDR1 KGHSH, CDR2 LQKENI. The CDR3 extends over 17 amino acids.

This clone was counted between two and nine times. The rearrangement links TRBV2 to TRBJ1-2, with TRBD1 as a possible D gene (5 bases). The CDR3 spans 12 residues. V lost 3 bases, J lost 7 bases, and 9 bases lay in between. Germline assignment: CDR1 SNHLY and CDR2 FYNNEI. This CDR3 reads CASSEGESGYTF. The CDR3 bases are TGTGCCAGCAGTGAGGGGGAAAGTGGCTACACCTTC.

This clone was detected ten times or more. This rearrangement joins TRBV18 to TRBJ2-5; 8 bases agree with TRBD2. The V segment lost 0 bases and the J segment 7 bases; nucleotides outside the gene matches: 7. From germline, CDR1 is KGHSH and CDR2 LQKENI. The CDR3 runs 15 residues. CDR3 loop: CASSPPTSGRGTQYF. CDR3 bases: TGTGCCAGCTCACCACCCACTAGCGGCCGAGGGACCCAGTACTTC. The entire variable domain, with the rest obtained from reference TRBV18 and TRBJ2-5, is as follows: NAGVMQNPRHLVRRRGQEARLRCSPMKGHSHVYWYRQLPEEGLKFMVYLQKENIIDESGMPKERFSAEFPKEGPSILRIQQVVRGDSAAYFCASSPPTSGRGTQYFGPGTRLLVL.

This clone showed up just once. This chain joins TRBV7-8 and TRBJ1-5; D not certain. The CDR3 loop spans 16 amino acids. The germline V gene encodes CDR1 SGHVS and CDR2 FQNEAQ. V was trimmed by 4 bases and J by 2 bases, leaving 15 bases between them. CDR3 bases: TGTGCCAGCAGCTCCTCAGGTGTCCAAGGCAATCAGCCCCAGCATTTT. Residues: CASSSSGVQGNQPQHF.

This chain connects TRBV5-1 to TRBJ2-5, with TRBD2 matching 10 bases. Germline V gene data show CDR1 as SGHRS and CDR2 as YFSETQ. The V and J ends lost 0 bases and 5 bases, in that order; junction bases with no gene match: 7. The CDR3 has 16 residues. The chain's CDR3 is CASSLGSGRAWETQYF. For the CDR3, the DNA is TGCGCCAGCAGCTTGGGAAGCGGGAGGGCCTGGGAGACCCAGTACTTC.

The CDR3 coding sequence is TGTGCCAGCAGCGTAGACCCCCTAGCGGGCCAAGGACATGAGCAGTTCTTC. Its protein product is CASSVDPLAGQGHEQFF. The V gene is TRBV9, the J gene TRBJ2-1; 8 nucleotides line up with TRBD2. This CDR3 has 17 amino acids. Unmatched junction bases numbered 13, after V lost 0 bases and J lost 8 bases. The germline V gene encodes CDR1 SGDLS and CDR2 YYNGEE.

The gene calls are TRBV7-2 and TRBJ2-1; 8 bases align to TRBD2. The trim removed 5 bases at V and 2 bases at J, leaving 8 bases unmatched. CDR1 is SGHTA and CDR2 is FQGNSA in the germline V gene. This CDR3 is built from 16 residues. CDR3 coding DNA: TGTGCCAGCAGCCTAACTAGCGGCGGTACCTACAATGAGCAGTTCTTC. Amino acid sequence: CASSLTSGGTYNEQFF.

The chain employs TRBV28 and TRBJ2-1; possibly TRBD2 for D (6 bases). Germline V gene sequence: CDR1 MDHEN, CDR2 SYDVKM. The CDR3 spans 15 residues. The germline V and J ends were trimmed by 3 bases and 4 bases, with 13 bases remaining between them. The CDR3 coding sequence is TGTGCCAGCAGTTTGTCGGGAGTGATGTACAATGAGCAGTTCTTC. It specifies CASSLSGVMYNEQFF.